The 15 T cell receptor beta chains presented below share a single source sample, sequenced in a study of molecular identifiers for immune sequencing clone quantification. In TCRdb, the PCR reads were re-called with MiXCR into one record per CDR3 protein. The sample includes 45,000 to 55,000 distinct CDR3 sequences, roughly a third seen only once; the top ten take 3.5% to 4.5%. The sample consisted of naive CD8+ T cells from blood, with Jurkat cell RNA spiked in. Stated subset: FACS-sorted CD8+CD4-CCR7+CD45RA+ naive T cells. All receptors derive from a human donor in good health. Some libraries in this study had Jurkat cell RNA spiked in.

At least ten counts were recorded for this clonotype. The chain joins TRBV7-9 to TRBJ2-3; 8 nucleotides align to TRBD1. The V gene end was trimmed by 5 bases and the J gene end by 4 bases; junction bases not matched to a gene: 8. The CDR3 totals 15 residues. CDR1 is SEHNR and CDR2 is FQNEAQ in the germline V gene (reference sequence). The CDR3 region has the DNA TGTGCCAGCAGCGATACAGGGGGAGGCGCAGATACGCAGTATTTT. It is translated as CASSDTGGGADTQYF.

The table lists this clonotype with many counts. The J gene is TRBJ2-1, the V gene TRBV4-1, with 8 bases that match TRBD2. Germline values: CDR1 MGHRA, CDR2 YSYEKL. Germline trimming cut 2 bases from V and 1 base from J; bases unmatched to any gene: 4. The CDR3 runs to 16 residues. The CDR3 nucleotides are TGCGCCAGCAGCCAATTCGGACTAGCTTCCTACAATGAGCAGTTCTTC. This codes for CASSQFGLASYNEQFF.

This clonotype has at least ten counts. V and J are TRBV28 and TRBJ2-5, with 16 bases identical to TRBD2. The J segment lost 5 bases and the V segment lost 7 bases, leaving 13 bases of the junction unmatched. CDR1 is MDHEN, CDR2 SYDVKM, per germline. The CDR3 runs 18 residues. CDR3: CASTFLGLAGGPVETQYF. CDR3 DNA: TGTGCCAGCACTTTTTTGGGACTAGCGGGAGGGCCTGTGGAGACCCAGTACTTC.

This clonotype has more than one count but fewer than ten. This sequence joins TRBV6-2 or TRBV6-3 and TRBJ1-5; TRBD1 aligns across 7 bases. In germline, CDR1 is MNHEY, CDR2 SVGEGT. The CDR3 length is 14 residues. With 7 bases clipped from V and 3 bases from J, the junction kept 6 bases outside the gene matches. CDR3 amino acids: CASMGQFDNQPQHF. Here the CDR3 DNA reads TGTGCCAGCATGGGACAGTTTGACAATCAGCCCCAGCATTTT.

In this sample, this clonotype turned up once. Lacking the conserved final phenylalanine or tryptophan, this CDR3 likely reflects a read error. The CDR3 DNA reads TGTGCCAGCAGCTTAGATCTTTGGGGGGCTCCGAACACTGAAGCTTTCTTA. This encodes CASSLDLWGAPNTEAFL. The chain joins TRBV7-2 to TRBJ1-1; a possible D gene is TRBD1 (6 bases). CDR3 length equals 17 residues. V was pared by 1 base and J by 1 base, with 16 bases between. The germline V gene encodes CDR1 SGHTA and CDR2 FQGNSA.

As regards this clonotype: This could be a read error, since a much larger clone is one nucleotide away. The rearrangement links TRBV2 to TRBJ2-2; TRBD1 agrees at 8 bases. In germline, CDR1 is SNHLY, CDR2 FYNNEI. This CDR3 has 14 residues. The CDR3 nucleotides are TGTGCCACCCGACAGGGGAGGAACACCGGGGAGCTGGTTTTT. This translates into CATRQGRNTGELVF.

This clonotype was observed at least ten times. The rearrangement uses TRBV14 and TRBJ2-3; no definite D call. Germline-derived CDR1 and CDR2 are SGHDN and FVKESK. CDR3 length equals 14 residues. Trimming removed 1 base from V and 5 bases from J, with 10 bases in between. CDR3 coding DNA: TGTGCCAGCAGCCAAGCCTTGGGTGGAGATACGCAGTATTTT. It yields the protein CASSQALGGDTQYF.

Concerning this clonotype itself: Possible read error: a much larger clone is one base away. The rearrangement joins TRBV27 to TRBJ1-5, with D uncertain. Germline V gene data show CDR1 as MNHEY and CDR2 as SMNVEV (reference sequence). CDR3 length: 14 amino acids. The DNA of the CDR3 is TGTGCCAGCAGGTTGGGGAATAGCAATCAGCCCCAGCAGTTT. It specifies CASRLGNSNQPQQF.

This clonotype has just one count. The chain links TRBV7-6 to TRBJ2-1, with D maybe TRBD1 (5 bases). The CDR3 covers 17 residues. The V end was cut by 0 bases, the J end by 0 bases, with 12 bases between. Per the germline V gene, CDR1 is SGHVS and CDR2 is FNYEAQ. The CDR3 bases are TGTGCCAGCAGCTTAGCGGGGCCCCTCAGCTCCTACAATGAGCAGTTCTTC. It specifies CASSLAGPLSSYNEQFF.

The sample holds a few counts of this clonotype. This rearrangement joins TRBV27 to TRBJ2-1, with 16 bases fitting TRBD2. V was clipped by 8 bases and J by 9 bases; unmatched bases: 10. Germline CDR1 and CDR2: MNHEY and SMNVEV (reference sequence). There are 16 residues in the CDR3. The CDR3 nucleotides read TGTGCCAGCCGTGAGGGACTAGCGGGAGGGCCAGGTGAGCAGTTCTTC. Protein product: CASREGLAGGPGEQFF.

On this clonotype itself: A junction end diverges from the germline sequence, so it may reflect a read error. CDR3 amino acids: CASRSDRGPYELYF. CDR3 bases: TGTGCCAGCAGATCAGACAGGGGACCTTACGAGCTGTACTTC. This rearrangement joins TRBV7-9 to TRBJ2-7, with 8 bases matching TRBD1. The CDR3 is 14 residues long. Germline lookup yields CDR1 SEHNR and CDR2 FQNEAQ (reference sequence).

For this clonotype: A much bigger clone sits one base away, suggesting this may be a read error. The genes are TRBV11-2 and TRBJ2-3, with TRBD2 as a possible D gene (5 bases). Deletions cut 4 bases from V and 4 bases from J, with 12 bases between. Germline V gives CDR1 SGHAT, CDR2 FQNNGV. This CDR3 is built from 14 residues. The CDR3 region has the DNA TGTGCCAGCAGCTATCTTGACTATTCAGATACGCAGTATTTT. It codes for CASSYLDYSDTQYF.

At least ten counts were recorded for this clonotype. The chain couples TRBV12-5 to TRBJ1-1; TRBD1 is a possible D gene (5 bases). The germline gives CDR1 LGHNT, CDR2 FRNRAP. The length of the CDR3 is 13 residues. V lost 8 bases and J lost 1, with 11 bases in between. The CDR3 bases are TGTGCTAGTTCCCTACAGGCGAACACTGAAGCTTTCTTT. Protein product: CASSLQANTEAFF.

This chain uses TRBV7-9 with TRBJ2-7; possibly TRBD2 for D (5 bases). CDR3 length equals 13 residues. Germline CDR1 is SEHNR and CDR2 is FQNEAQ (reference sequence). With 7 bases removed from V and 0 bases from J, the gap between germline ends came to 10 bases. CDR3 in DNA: TGTGCCAGCACGGGTAGCGACTCCTACGAGCAGTACTTC. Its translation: CASTGSDSYEQYF. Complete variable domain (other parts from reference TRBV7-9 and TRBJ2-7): DTGVSQNPRHKITKRGQNVTFRCDPISEHNRLYWYRQTLGQGPEFLTYFQNEAQLEKSRLLSDRFSAERPKGSFSTLEIQRTEQGDSAMYLCASTGSDSYEQYFGPGTRLTVT.

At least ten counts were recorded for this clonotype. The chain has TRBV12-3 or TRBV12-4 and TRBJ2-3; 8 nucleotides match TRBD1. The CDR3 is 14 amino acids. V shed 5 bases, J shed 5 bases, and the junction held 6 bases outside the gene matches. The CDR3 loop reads CASSRTGMIDTQYF. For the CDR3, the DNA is TGTGCCAGCAGTAGGACAGGGATGATAGATACGCAGTATTTT.